This is a list of T cell receptor beta chains from one sample in a study of T cells in Graves' hyperthyroidism and ophthalmopathy. Using its own MiXCR run on the multiplex PCR reads, TCRdb lists one record per CDR3 protein. The sample carries approximately 510,000 distinct CDR3 sequences, 20% recorded once. The sample comprised blood. These receptors were collected from a man aged 18-30 years with Graves' hyperthyroidism. Both conserved end residues are part of each CDR3. The D gene is left open where the match is weak. Clone size is not always given. Where it is, it says once, few, many or a class for expanded clones.

V: TRBV4-1; length: 15; D: -; J: TRBJ1-5; size: many; DNA: TGCGCCAGCAGCCAAATAATGGTGGGCAATCAGCCCCAGCATTTT; CDR3: CASSQIMVGNQPQHF
V: TRBV6-5; length: 13; D: -; J: TRBJ1-2; size: many; DNA: TGTGCCAGCAGTTACGAGGGTCGAAGCGGCTACACCTTC; CDR3: CASSYEGRSGYTF
V: TRBV9; length: 15; D: -; J: TRBJ1-6; size: -; DNA: TGTGCCAGCAGCGCCTCAGGGAACTATAATTCACCCCTCCACTTT; CDR3: CASSASGNYNSPLHF
V: TRBV12-3/TRBV12-4; length: 15; D: TRBD2; J: TRBJ2-5; size: many; DNA: TGTGCCAGCAGTTCCCCGGGGCGGGGAGGGGAGACCCAGTACTTC; CDR3: CASSSPGRGGETQYF
V: TRBV12-3/TRBV12-4; length: 15; D: -; J: TRBJ1-1; size: many; DNA: TGTGCCAGCAGTCCCCGCCTCAGGGCTAGCACTGAAGCTTTCTTT; CDR3: CASSPRLRASTEAFF
V: TRBV9; length: 15; D: -; J: TRBJ2-5; size: many; DNA: TGTGCCAGCAGCGTACGCCCGGAGGCGGAGGAGACCCAGTACTTC; CDR3: CASSVRPEAEETQYF
V: TRBV28; length: 14; D: -; J: TRBJ2-7; size: few; DNA: TGTGCCAGCAGTTTCAGCGTGGGGGCGCGCGAGCAGTACTTC; CDR3: CASSFSVGAREQYF
V: TRBV19; length: 13; D: TRBD1; J: TRBJ2-7; size: -; DNA: TGTGCCAGTAGTATTGGGGACAGATACGAGCAGTACTTC; CDR3: CASSIGDRYEQYF
V: TRBV6-5; length: 12; D: -; J: TRBJ1-2; size: many; DNA: TGTGCCAGCAGTTGGCAGGAGTATGGCTACACCTTC; CDR3: CASSWQEYGYTF
V: TRBV5-6; length: 16; D: TRBD1; J: TRBJ2-2; size: -; DNA: TGTGCCAGCAGCTTGACAGGGGGCTCGTACACCGGGGAGCTGTTTTTT; CDR3: CASSLTGGSYTGELFF
V: TRBV6-1; length: 14; D: -; J: TRBJ1-5; size: -; DNA: TGTGCCAGCAGAGAAGAGTATAGCAATCAGCCCCAGCATTTT; CDR3: CASREEYSNQPQHF
V: TRBV6-5; length: 16; D: -; J: TRBJ1-1; size: many; DNA: TGTGCCAGCAATCACCTGGGGAGAAGGTGGGACACTGAAGCTTTCTTT; CDR3: CASNHLGRRWDTEAFF
V: TRBV6-1; length: 15; D: TRBD1; J: TRBJ1-2; size: -; DNA: TGTGCCAGCAGTGAATGGACAGGGTCTAGCTATGGCTACACCTTC; CDR3: CASSEWTGSSYGYTF
V: TRBV2; length: 13; D: -; J: TRBJ1-1; size: many; DNA: TGTGCCAGCAGTGAACCAGGGACCACTGAAGCTTTCTTT; CDR3: CASSEPGTTEAFF
V: TRBV24-1; length: 16; D: TRBD2; J: TRBJ2-2; size: many; DNA: TGTGCCACCAGCCGCAAGGGAGGGGCGAACACCGGGGAGCTGTTTTTT; CDR3: CATSRKGGANTGELFF
V: TRBV10-3; length: 14; D: -; J: TRBJ2-5; size: many; DNA: TGTGCCATCAGTCCCAGACAGGGAGGAGAGACCCAGTACTTC; CDR3: CAISPRQGGETQYF
V: TRBV6-5; length: 16; D: -; J: TRBJ1-5; size: -; DNA: TGTGCCAGCAGTTACTCGGACACTAAAGGTGATCAGCCCCAGCATTTT; CDR3: CASSYSDTKGDQPQHF
V: TRBV6-1; length: 16; D: TRBD1; J: TRBJ1-5; size: many; DNA: TGTGCCAGCAGGCTGACAGGGGGCGGTTTTAATCAGCCCCAGCATTTT; CDR3: CASRLTGGGFNQPQHF
V: TRBV25-1; length: 16; D: -; J: TRBJ1-5; size: many; DNA: TGTGCCAGCAGGGTGGGGGGGCCCCCTTCCAATCAGCCCCAGCATTTT; CDR3: CASRVGGPPSNQPQHF
V: TRBV9; length: 15; D: TRBD2; J: TRBJ2-5; size: few; DNA: TGTGCCAGCAGCCCGGACGTACAGCGGGGGAGGACCAAGTACTTC; CDR3: CASSPDVQRGRTKYF
V: TRBV6-2/TRBV6-3; length: 14; D: TRBD1; J: TRBJ2-4; size: once; DNA: TGTGCCAGCATCGGTCGACAGGGGGCTCACATTCAGTACTTC; CDR3: CASIGRQGAHIQYF
V: TRBV3-1; length: 16; D: -; J: TRBJ2-7; size: few; DNA: TGTGCCAGCAGCCAAGGTCTGGGGCTGAGGATCTACGAGCAGTACTTC; CDR3: CASSQGLGLRIYEQYF
V: TRBV6-2/TRBV6-3; length: 14; D: -; J: TRBJ1-2; size: many; DNA: TGTGCCAGCACCATCCGAGTGGGGGGCTATGGCTACACCTTC; CDR3: CASTIRVGGYGYTF
V: TRBV2; length: 15; D: -; J: TRBJ2-5; size: many; DNA: TGTGCCAGCAGTGAATGGTGGGCAAACCAAGAGACCCAGTACTTC; CDR3: CASSEWWANQETQYF
V: TRBV6-5; length: 14; D: -; J: TRBJ1-1; size: many; DNA: TGTGCCAGCAGTTACCGTGGGGGTCACACTGAAGCTTTCTTT; CDR3: CASSYRGGHTEAFF
V: TRBV6-1; length: 16; D: TRBD1; J: TRBJ2-4; size: many; DNA: TGTGCCAGCAGTCAAACCGCGGGACAGGGGGCAAGCATTCAGTACTTC; CDR3: CASSQTAGQGASIQYF